This T cell receptor beta chain was recorded in a study of CD8+ T cells in alopecia areata (dated by TCRdb to 2016 to 2018). With regard to the full study: Treated patients were enrolled in an open-label pilot trial of oral tofacitinib, 5 to 10 mg twice daily, for moderate-to-severe alopecia areata. Scalp clonality was compared across normal scalp (n=4), patchy alopecia areata scalp (n=8), and alopecia totalis/universalis scalp (n=8). On the human side, TCRbeta sequencing was run on scalp tissue and on sorted CD4+ and CD8+ peripheral blood T cells from healthy controls and from alopecia areata patients with either patchy or totalis/universalis disease. Biopsies were taken from tofacitinib-treated patients at baseline and at 4 and 24 weeks of treatment, and a later scalp biopsy was taken in several of the tofacitinib-treated patients. To study T cell clonal expansion in alopecia areata, the researchers applied high-throughput TCRbeta sequencing to both the C3H/HeJ mouse model and human patients. Tofacitinib was administered for 6 to 18 months, and 6 months of follow-up off drug were then conducted to assess delayed response and recurrence. RNA was obtained with the PAXgene miRNA kit for fixed scalp, the miRNeasy kit for PBMCs, and the RNeasy kit for mouse skin. TCRbeta CDR3 regions were amplified by immunoSEQ multiplex PCR with 35 Vbeta forward and 13 Jbeta reverse primers.

CDR1 and CDR2 are read off the germline V gene as SGDLS and YYNGEE. The CDR3 runs 16 residues from the cysteine to the phenylalanine. Only CDR3 DNA remains: 48 bases, in frame from the first base. The germline V and J ends show losses of 0 bases and 2 bases respectively, and no gene match explains 4 bases of the junction. On the study overall, not on this receptor specifically: Compared with normal scalp, lesional scalp, particularly in alopecia totalis/universalis, had higher clonality and more expanded CD8+ clones, which suggests antigenic drive. Shared TCR sequences between patients were less evident than in mice, which may be partly attributable to HLA diversity in the patient population. Unlike mouse skin, where gammadelta T cells dominate, normal human skin contains resident alphabeta T cells that get sequenced too, which complicates analysis of the scalp TCR repertoire.

On this clone: It lacks a known antigen. Base-call qualities are not available, and no considerably larger clone is one nucleotide away.

Library construction relied on the immunoSEQ multiplex PCR assay. RNA was extracted from all samples and reverse transcribed into cDNA, which served as template for TCR sequencing. First-strand cDNA was synthesized using SuperScript III with a 2:1 mix of oligo-dT and random hexamers. A synthetic immune receptor repertoire was used to assess amplification bias, and residual bias was removed computationally. Per the source publication's procedure: Raw reads were preprocessed to remove errors, and CDR3 was defined by IMGT conventions from the conserved cysteine to phenylalanine. Clonality was computed by normalizing Shannon entropy by log2 of the number of productive unique TCRs and subtracting the result from 1. Whether each scalp clone was CD4 or CD8 was inferred by checking scalp TCRbeta sequences against the CD4 and CD8 repertoires from sorted blood. Drawn from immuneACCESS, this table holds only the in-frame rearrangements with V and J called that TCRdb kept. Clones are partly lost; checked studies trace under half to an unresolved V gene and leave the rest unexplained. The V and J calls and the clone size are those of that table, but D and trimming were determined from the DNA. This sample is represented by roughly 130,000 clones; roughly 61% of them were singletons. The top ten hold 4.5% of the sample.

The meaning of the sample's time point label: baseline before oral tofacitinib. Lesional scalp punch biopsies and peripheral blood were collected from alopecia areata patients. PBMCs were isolated by density centrifugation and stained for CD3, CD4 and CD8, and CD4+ and CD8+ T cells were sorted on a FACSAria. The receptor comes from a human donor with alopecia areata. The V and J segments used are TRBV9 and TRBJ2-3, and TRBD2 aligns with 9 junction nucleotides. This specimen consisted of CD4+ T cells sorted from blood, obtained at week 0. Here the CDR3 is given as CASSVAASGDTDTQYF. The DNA sequence is as follows: TGTGCCAGCAGCGTAGCGGCTAGCGGGGACACAGATACGCAGTATTTT.